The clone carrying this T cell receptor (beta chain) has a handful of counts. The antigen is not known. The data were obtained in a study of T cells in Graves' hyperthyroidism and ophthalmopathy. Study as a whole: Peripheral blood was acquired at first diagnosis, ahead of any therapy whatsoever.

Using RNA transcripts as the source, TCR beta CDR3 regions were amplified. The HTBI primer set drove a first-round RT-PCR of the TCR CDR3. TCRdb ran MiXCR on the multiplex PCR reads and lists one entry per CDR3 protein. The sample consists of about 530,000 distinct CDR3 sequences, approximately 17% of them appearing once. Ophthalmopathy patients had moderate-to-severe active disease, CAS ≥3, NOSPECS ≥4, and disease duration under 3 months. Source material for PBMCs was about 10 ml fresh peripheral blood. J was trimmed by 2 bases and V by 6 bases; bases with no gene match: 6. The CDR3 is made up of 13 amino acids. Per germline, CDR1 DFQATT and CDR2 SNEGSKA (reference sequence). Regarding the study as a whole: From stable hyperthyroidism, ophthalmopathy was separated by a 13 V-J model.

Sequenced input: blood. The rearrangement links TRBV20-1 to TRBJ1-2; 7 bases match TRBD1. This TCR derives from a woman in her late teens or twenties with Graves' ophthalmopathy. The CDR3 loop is CSAGPGQNYGYTF. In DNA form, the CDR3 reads TGCAGTGCGGGACCGGGACAGAACTATGGCTACACCTTC.